The present entry profiles one TCR beta chain with its context. The data were taken from a study of T cell responses to AZD1222 COVID-19 vaccine. Data came from immunoSEQ multiplex PCR; TCRdb stores just in-frame clones and leaves some out. The sample lists 140,000 to 150,000 clones, about 94% occurring once. The CDR3 length is 14 residues. V trimming: 0 bases; J trimming: 1 base; junction bases outside the gene matches: 0. CDR1 and CDR2 (germline): SGHKS, YYEKEE (reference sequence). This sample comprised peripheral blood, obtained on day 0 of AZD1222 vaccination. The TCR comes from an adult in good health. The chain uses TRBV5-5 and TRBJ2-5; 7 nucleotides line up with TRBD2. CDR3 DNA: TGTGCCAGCAGCTTGGCTAGCGGCCAAGAGACCCAGTACTTC. Amino acid sequence: CASSLASGQETQYF.